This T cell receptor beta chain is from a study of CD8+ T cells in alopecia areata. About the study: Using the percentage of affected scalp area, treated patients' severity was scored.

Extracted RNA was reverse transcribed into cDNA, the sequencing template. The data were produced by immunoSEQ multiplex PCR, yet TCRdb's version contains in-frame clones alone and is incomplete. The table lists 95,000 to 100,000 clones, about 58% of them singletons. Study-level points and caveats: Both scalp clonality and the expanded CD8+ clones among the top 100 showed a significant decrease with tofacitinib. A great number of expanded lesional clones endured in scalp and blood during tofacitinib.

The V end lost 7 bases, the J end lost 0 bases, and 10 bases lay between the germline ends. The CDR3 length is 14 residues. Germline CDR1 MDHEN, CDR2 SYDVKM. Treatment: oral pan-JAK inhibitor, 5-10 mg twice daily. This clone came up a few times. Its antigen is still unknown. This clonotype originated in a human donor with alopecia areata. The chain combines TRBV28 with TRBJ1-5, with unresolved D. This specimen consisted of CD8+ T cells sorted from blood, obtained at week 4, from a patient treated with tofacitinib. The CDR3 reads CASIFQVSNQPQHF. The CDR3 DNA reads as TGTGCCAGCATTTTTCAGGTTAGCAATCAGCCCCAGCATTTT.